The 11 T cell receptor beta chains below come from one sample, sequenced in a study of CD8+CD57+ T cells in acquired aplastic anemia. CDR3 and TCR beta VDJ profiling relied on a genomic DNA template. TCRdb reanalysed the reads using MiXCR and keeps one entry per CDR3 protein. The table lists about half a million distinct CDR3 sequences, approximately 32% of them singletons, with less than 0.85% in the top ten. By flow cytometry, patients selected for sequencing had shown an expansion of CD8+CD57+ cells. The sample taken for sequencing was sorted CD4+, CD8+, or CD8+CD57+ T cells (not recorded which) from PBMCs. These receptors were obtained from a human donor with aplastic anemia.

DNA of the CDR3: TGCGCCAGCAGCTTGGAAGGGGGTTCGTACTACACCTTC. Amino acid sequence: CASSLEGGSYYTF. The chain employs TRBV5-1 and TRBJ1-2; the D gene is possibly TRBD1 (6 bases). This CDR3 has 13 residues. CDR1 and CDR2 (germline): SGHRS, YFSETQ. V was clipped by 0 bases and J by 10 bases, with 13 bases between them.

This clonotype has just one count. The V gene is TRBV24-1, the J gene TRBJ2-3; the match to TRBD2 covers 9 bases. The germline gives CDR1 KGHDR, CDR2 SFDVKD. The CDR3 consists of 16 residues. V was clipped by 4 bases and J by 1 base; unmatched bases: 5. CDR3 DNA sequence: TGTGCCACCAGTGAGATAAAGCGGGGGGGCACAGATACGCAGTATTTT. This codes for CATSEIKRGGTDTQYF.

This clonotype was found many times. The V call is TRBV15, the J call TRBJ2-7; D may be TRBD1 (5 bases). V lost 4 bases and J 0 bases, leaving 10 bases between the germline ends. Germline V gene data show CDR1 as LNHNV and CDR2 as YYDKDF (reference sequence). The CDR3 loop spans 14 amino acids. CDR3 residues: CATSKGQFSYEQYF. The DNA for the CDR3 is TGTGCCACCAGCAAAGGACAATTCTCCTACGAGCAGTACTTC.

V is TRBV6-5 and J is TRBJ2-1; no definite D call. The CDR3 loop spans 14 amino acids. Trimming shortened V by 4 bases and J by 5 bases, and 12 bases separated the two germline ends. The germline V gene has CDR1 MNHEY and CDR2 SVGAGI. CDR3 DNA: TGTGCCAGCAGTTCCCAATACTTAAACAATGAGCAGTTCTTC. It yields the protein CASSSQYLNNEQFF.

This clonotype was counted many times. V and J are TRBV10-3 and TRBJ1-4, with D possibly being TRBD1 (5 bases). Germline V gives CDR1 ENHRY, CDR2 SYGVKD. Trimming took off 7 bases at V and 6 bases at J, with 18 bases between the two ends. The CDR3 runs to 15 residues. CDR3 sequence (DNA): TGTGCCATCAAACCCGAATGGGGGGGTGATGAAAAACTGTTTTTT. Encoded protein: CAIKPEWGGDEKLFF.

This clonotype was counted many times. This rearrangement joins TRBV19 to TRBJ2-1; 10 bases map to TRBD2. CDR3 length: 19 amino acids. CDR1 and CDR2 (germline): LNHDA, SQIVND (reference sequence). V was clipped by 0 bases and J by 2 bases; unmatched bases: 10. The CDR3 loop is CASSIDPASGRITYNEQFF. Here the CDR3 DNA reads TGTGCCAGTAGTATAGATCCGGCTAGCGGGAGAATCACCTACAATGAGCAGTTCTTC.

The V gene is TRBV2, the J gene TRBJ2-7; D gene ambiguous. The CDR3 consists of 12 residues. V lost 7 bases, J lost 3 bases, and 10 bases lay in between. The V gene's germline CDR1 is SNHLY and CDR2 FYNNEI. CDR3 sequence reads: CASTYTFYEQYF. For the CDR3, the DNA is TGTGCCAGCACCTACACCTTCTACGAGCAGTACTTC. Full variable domain (outside the CDR3, taken from reference TRBV2 and TRBJ2-7): EPEVTQTPSHQVTQMGQEVILRCVPISNHLYFYWYRQILGQKVEFLVSFYNNEISEKSEIFDDQFSVERPDGSNFTLKIRSTKLEDSAMYFCASTYTFYEQYFGPGTRLTVT.

Many counts were recorded for this clonotype. The CDR3: CASSLTGRVDGYTF. Here the CDR3 DNA reads TGTGCCAGCAGCTTAACAGGCAGGGTGGATGGCTACACCTTC. This chain joins TRBV7-3 and TRBJ1-2, with D tentatively TRBD1 (5 bases). Deletions cut 0 bases from V and 6 bases from J, with 11 bases between. The CDR3 has 14 amino acids. Germline V lookup: CDR1 SGHTA, CDR2 FQGTGA.

The chain has TRBV5-1 and TRBJ1-1, with D unresolved. The length of the CDR3 is 14 residues. The germline V gene has CDR1 SGHRS and CDR2 YFSETQ. V was clipped by 5 bases and J by 1 base, with 12 bases between them. CDR3 sequence (DNA): TGCGCCAGCAGACGGCAGGCGCCGAACACTGAAGCTTTCTTT. Protein: CASRRQAPNTEAFF.

This clonotype appeared many times. The chain uses TRBV19 and TRBJ1-5; TRBD1 agrees at 7 bases. The ends lost 5 bases at V and 3 bases at J; junction bases unmatched: 10. The CDR3 loop spans 16 amino acids. The germline V gene has CDR1 LNHDA and CDR2 SQIVND (reference sequence). In nucleotides, the CDR3 is TGTGCCAGTAGTCCCGAGACAGGGCTACTCAATCAGCCCCAGCATTTT. Protein sequence: CASSPETGLLNQPQHF.

This clonotype was seen at least ten times. The J gene is TRBJ1-5, the V gene TRBV19; the D is unclear. V lost 9 bases and J 3 bases, leaving 15 bases between the germline ends. This CDR3 spans 14 amino acids. The germline gives CDR1 LNHDA, CDR2 SQIVND (reference sequence). For the CDR3, the DNA is TGTGCCAGCACCATCCCGCAGAACAATCAGCCCCAGCATTTT. Residues: CASTIPQNNQPQHF.